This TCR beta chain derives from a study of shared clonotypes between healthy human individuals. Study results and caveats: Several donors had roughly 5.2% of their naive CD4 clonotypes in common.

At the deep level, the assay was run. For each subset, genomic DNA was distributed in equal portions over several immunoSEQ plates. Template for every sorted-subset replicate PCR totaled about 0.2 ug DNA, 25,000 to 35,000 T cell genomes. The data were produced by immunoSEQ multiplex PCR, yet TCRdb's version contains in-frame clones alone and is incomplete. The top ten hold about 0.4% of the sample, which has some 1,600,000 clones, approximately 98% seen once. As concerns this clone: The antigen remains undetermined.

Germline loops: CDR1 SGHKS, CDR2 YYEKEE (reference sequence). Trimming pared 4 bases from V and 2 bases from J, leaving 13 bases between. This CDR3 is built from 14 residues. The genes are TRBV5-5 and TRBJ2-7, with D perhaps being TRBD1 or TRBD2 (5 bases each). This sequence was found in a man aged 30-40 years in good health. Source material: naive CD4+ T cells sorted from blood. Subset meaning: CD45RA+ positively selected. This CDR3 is CASSRQWRAYEQYF. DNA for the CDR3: TGTGCCAGCAGCCGACAGTGGCGGGCCTACGAGCAGTACTTC.